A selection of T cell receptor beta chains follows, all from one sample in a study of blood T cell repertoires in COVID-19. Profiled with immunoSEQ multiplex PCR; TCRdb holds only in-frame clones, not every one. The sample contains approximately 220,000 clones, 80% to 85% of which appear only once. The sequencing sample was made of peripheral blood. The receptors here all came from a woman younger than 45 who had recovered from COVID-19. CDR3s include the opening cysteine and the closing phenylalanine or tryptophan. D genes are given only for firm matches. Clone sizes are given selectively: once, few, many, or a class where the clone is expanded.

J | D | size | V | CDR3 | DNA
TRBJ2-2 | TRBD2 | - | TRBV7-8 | CASSPRDGLAGRRELFF | TGTGCCAGCAGCCCCCGAGACGGACTAGCGGGACGGAGGGAGCTGTTTTTT
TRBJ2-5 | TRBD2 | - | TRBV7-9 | CASSLGGTSAEETQYF | TGTGCCAGCAGCTTAGGGGGGACTAGCGCGGAAGAGACCCAGTACTTC
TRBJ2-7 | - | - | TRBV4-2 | CASSQDSPSYEQYF | TGTGCCAGCAGCCAGGACAGTCCATCCTACGAGCAGTACTTC
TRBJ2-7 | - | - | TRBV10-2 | CASSEFAAAYEQYF | TGCGCCAGCAGTGAATTTGCGGCAGCCTACGAGCAGTACTTC
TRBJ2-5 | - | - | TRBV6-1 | CASSDLARRETQYF | TGTGCCAGCAGTGATCTAGCGAGGAGAGAGACCCAGTACTTC
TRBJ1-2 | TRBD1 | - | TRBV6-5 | CASKTGHFGYTF | TGTGCCAGCAAGACAGGGCATTTTGGCTACACCTTC
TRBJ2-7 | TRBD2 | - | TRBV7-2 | CASSYDLAGLPYF | TGTGCCAGCAGCTATGACCTAGCGGGGCTGCCGTACTTC
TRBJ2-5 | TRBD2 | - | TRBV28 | CASSHLSGRSRETQYF | TGTGCCAGCAGCCACCTTAGCGGGAGGTCCCGGGAGACCCAGTACTTC
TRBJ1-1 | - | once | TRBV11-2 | CASSSVAGRPEAFF | TGTGCCAGCAGCTCGGTGGCGGGGCGGCCTGAAGCTTTCTTT
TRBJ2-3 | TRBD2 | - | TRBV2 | CASRKLASSTDTQYF | TGTGCCAGCAGGAAACTAGCGTCTAGCACAGATACGCAGTATTTT
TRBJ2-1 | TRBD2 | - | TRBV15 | CATSGGLAVYNEQFF | TGTGCCACCAGCGGCGGACTAGCGGTCTACAATGAGCAGTTCTTC
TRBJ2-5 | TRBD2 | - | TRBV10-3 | CAISVAGAETQYF | TGTGCCATCAGTGTAGCGGGAGCAGAGACCCAGTACTTC
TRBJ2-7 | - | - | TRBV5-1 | CASSWEQGYEQYF | TGCGCCAGCAGCTGGGAACAGGGTTACGAGCAGTACTTC
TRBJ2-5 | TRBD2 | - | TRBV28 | CASSWTSVGGTQYF | TGTGCCAGCAGTTGGACTAGCGTAGGGGGGACCCAGTACTTC
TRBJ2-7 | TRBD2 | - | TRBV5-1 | CASSSVVAGGNYEQYF | TGCGCCAGCAGCTCCGTCGTGGCGGGAGGAAACTACGAGCAGTACTTC
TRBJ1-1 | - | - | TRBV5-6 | CASSPMTWGVGTEAFF | TGTGCCAGCAGCCCGATGACGTGGGGGGTCGGCACTGAAGCTTTCTTT
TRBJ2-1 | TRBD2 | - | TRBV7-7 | CASSPLSGGSHNEQFF | TGTGCCAGCAGCCCCCTGTCTGGCGGGAGTCACAATGAGCAGTTCTTC
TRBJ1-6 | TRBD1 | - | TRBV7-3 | CASSRGQGGSPLHF | TGTGCCAGCAGCAGGGGACAGGGCGGGTCACCCCTCCACTTT
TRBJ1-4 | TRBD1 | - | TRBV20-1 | CSASPRGDEKLFF | TGCAGTGCTAGTCCCAGGGGGGATGAAAAACTGTTTTTT
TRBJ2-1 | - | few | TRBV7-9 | CASSSGTWDNSYNEQFF | TGTGCCAGCAGCTCGGGAACGTGGGACAACTCCTACAATGAGCAGTTCTTC
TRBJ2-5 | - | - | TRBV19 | CASSRERVGTQYF | TGTGCCAGTAGTAGAGAGAGGGTAGGGACCCAGTACTTC
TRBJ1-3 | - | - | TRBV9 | CASSASFYRGNTIYF | TGTGCCAGCAGCGCCTCCTTTTATCGGGGAAACACCATATATTTT
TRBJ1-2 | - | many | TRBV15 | CATSRDRQDYGYTF | TGTGCCACCAGCAGAGACCGACAGGACTATGGCTACACCTTC
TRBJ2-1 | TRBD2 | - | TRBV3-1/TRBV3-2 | CASSPPGLANNEQFF | TGTGCCAGCAGCCCTCCGGGACTAGCGAACAATGAGCAGTTCTTC
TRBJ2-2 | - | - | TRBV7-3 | CASSLNSRTITGELFF | TGTGCCAGCAGCTTAAACTCGCGTACTATTACCGGGGAGCTGTTTTTT
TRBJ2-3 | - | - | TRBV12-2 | CASRSLSAGNTDTQYF | TGTGCAAGTCGCTCCCTCAGCGCGGGGAACACAGATACGCAGTATTTT
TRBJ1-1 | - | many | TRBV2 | CASSRDSLEAFF | TGTGCCAGCAGTAGAGACAGCCTTGAAGCTTTCTTT
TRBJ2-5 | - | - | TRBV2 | CASSDPTAPDF | TGTGCCAGCAGTGACCCGACAGCCCCGGACTTC
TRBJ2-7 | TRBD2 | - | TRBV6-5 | CASRRTSGQTYEQYF | TGTGCCAGCAGACGGACTAGCGGCCAAACCTACGAGCAGTACTTC
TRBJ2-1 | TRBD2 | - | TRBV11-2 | CASSPRLYTSGRRNEQFF | TGTGCCAGCAGCCCTCGACTCTATACTAGCGGGAGAAGGAATGAGCAGTTCTTC
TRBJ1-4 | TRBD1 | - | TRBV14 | CASSQRAGGIYEKLFF | TGTGCCAGCAGCCAACGGGCAGGGGGGATATATGAAAAACTGTTTTTT
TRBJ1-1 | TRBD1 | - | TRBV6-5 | CASSYLDRGSGEAFF | TGTGCCAGCAGTTATCTTGACAGGGGGTCAGGTGAAGCTTTCTTT
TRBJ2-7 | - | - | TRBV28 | CATSPYPSEQYF | TGTGCCACGAGCCCATATCCTAGCGAGCAGTACTTC
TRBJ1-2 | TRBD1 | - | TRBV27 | CASSPRGSDYGYTF | TGTGCCAGCAGTCCCAGGGGGTCAGACTATGGCTACACCTTC
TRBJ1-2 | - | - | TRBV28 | CASTPLNRARGYTF | TGTGCCAGCACCCCTCTCAACAGGGCCAGGGGCTACACCTTC
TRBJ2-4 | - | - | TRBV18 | CASSPAWRYSEAKNIQYF | TGTGCCAGCTCACCGGCGTGGAGGTATTCCGAGGCCAAAAACATTCAGTACTTC
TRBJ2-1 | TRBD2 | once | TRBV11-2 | CASSSTSGRAHNEQFF | TGTGCCAGCAGCTCCACTAGCGGGAGGGCCCACAATGAGCAGTTCTTC
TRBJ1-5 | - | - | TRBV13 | CASSSGVGPQPQHF | TGTGCCAGCAGCTCAGGGGTGGGGCCTCAGCCCCAGCATTTT
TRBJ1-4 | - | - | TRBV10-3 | CAISAGEKLFF | TGTGCCATCAGTGCAGGTGAAAAACTGTTTTTT
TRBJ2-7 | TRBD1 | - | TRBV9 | CASSAPKDRPESGYEQYF | TGTGCCAGCAGCGCGCCCAAGGACAGGCCCGAATCAGGCTACGAGCAGTACTTC
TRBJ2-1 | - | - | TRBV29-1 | CSVKPPGTYNEQFF | TGCAGCGTCAAGCCGCCGGGGACATACAATGAGCAGTTCTTC
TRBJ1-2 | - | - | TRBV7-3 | CASSTLLRAGYTF | TGTGCCAGCAGCACCCTTCTCAGGGCTGGCTACACCTTC
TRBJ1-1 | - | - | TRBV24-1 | CATGDSQGTEAFF | TGTGCCACCGGTGACAGTCAGGGGACTGAAGCTTTCTTT
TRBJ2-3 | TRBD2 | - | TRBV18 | CASSPRVYRTSISGDTQYF | TGTGCCAGCTCACCACGAGTCTACAGGACTAGCATTTCAGGAGATACGCAGTATTTT
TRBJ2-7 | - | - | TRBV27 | CASSTTGTRPYEQYF | TGTGCCAGCAGTACTACCGGGACAAGGCCCTACGAGCAGTACTTC
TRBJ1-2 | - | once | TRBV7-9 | CASSLEHSSYYGYTF | TGTGCCAGCAGCTTAGAGCACAGTTCTTACTATGGCTACACCTTC
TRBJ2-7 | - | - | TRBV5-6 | CASSFRAGSYEQYF | TGTGCCAGCAGCTTTCGAGCGGGCTCCTACGAGCAGTACTTC
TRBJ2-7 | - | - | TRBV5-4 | CASSLSTGREQYF | TGTGCCAGCAGCTTATCGACAGGGAGGGAGCAGTACTTC
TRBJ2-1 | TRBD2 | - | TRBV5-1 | CASSPGTSDHNEQFF | TGCGCCAGCAGCCCGGGGACTAGCGACCACAATGAGCAGTTCTTC
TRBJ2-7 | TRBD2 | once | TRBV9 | CASSGGLGPYEQYF | TGTGCCAGCAGCGGAGGACTAGGCCCCTACGAGCAGTACTTC
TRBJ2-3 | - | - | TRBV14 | CASSQRAASTDTQYF | TGTGCCAGCAGCCAGCGAGCGGCTAGCACAGATACGCAGTATTTT
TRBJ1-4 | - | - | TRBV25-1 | CASSRTRKKLFF | TGTGCCAGCAGTAGAACACGAAAGAAACTGTTTTTT